This passage covers 23 T cell receptor beta chains from one sample sequenced in a study of cytomegalovirus exposure and HLA in healthy donors. The study ran its PCR with 60 Vbeta and 13 Jbeta primers. Profiled with immunoSEQ multiplex PCR; TCRdb holds only in-frame clones, not every one. Among 110,000 or so clones listed, roughly two thirds were seen once. Input material: PBMCs. These receptors were collected from a man between 18 and 35 years old in good health and CMV-seropositive.

V gene TRBV18 combines with J gene TRBJ2-7, with D maybe TRBD2 (7 bases). V was trimmed by 6 bases and J by 5 bases, leaving 14 bases between them. The CDR3 extends over 13 amino acids. CDR1 is KGHSH, CDR2 LQKENI, per germline. The CDR3 reads CASSWGGINEQYF. Here the CDR3 DNA reads TGTGCCAGCTCTTGGGGGGGCATAAACGAGCAGTACTTC.

This sequence joins TRBV5-1 and TRBJ1-6; D may be TRBD1 (5 bases). The CDR3 extends over 13 amino acids. The V end was cut by 0 bases, the J end by 8 bases, with 6 bases between. Germline CDR1 reads SGHRS; CDR2 reads YFSETQ. The CDR3 protein is CASSLEGYSPLHF. In DNA form, the CDR3 reads TGCGCCAGCAGCTTGGAGGGGTATTCACCCCTCCACTTT.

Details on this clone: A junction end diverges from the germline sequence, so it may reflect a read error. The J gene is TRBJ1-6, the V gene TRBV11-2, with D tentatively TRBD1 (6 bases). CDR1 is SGHAT, CDR2 FQNNGV, per germline. This CDR3 contains 16 residues. The CDR3 loop is CASSLRRGGEPSPLHF. The DNA for the CDR3 is TGTGCTAGCAGCCTCCGTCGGGGGGGCGAGCCTTCACCCCTCCACTTT.

V is TRBV28 and J is TRBJ1-2, with 11 bases identical to TRBD1. The length of the CDR3 is 15 residues. Trimming took 5 bases from V and 7 from J; bases not matched to a gene: 9. Germline assignment: CDR1 MDHEN and CDR2 SYDVKM. The DNA of the CDR3 is TGTGCCAGCAGTCCTGGCGGGACAGGGGGTTCTGGCTACACCTTC. Protein sequence: CASSPGGTGGSGYTF.

The V gene is TRBV7-2, the J gene TRBJ1-2; 9 bases fit TRBD1. V gave up 3 bases and J gave up 8 bases; unmatched junction bases: 10. The length of the CDR3 is 15 residues. Germline CDR1 SGHTA, CDR2 FQGNSA. CDR3 in amino acids: CASSFGTGSQGGYTF. CDR3 nucleotides: TGTGCCAGCAGCTTCGGGACAGGGTCTCAGGGGGGCTACACCTTC.

The CDR3 DNA reads as TGTGCCAGCACCACCTACTTGAACACTGAAGCTTTCTTT. Translated, it gives CASTTYLNTEAFF. V and J are TRBV7-2 and TRBJ1-1; D remains unclear. Per the germline V gene, CDR1 is SGHTA and CDR2 is FQGNSA. CDR3 length equals 13 residues. V gave up 7 bases and J gave up 0 bases, with 9 bases separating them.

The chain employs TRBV15 and TRBJ1-5; D may be TRBD1 (5 bases). CDR3 size: 14 residues. CDR1 is LNHNV, CDR2 YYDKDF, per germline (reference sequence). Trimming left V 5 bases short and J 2 bases short, with 10 bases between. Written as DNA, the CDR3 is TGTGCCACCAGCGGGGGGAAAGGCAATCAGCCCCAGCATTTT. This translates into CATSGGKGNQPQHF.

The chain combines TRBV6-1 with TRBJ2-7; 10 bases align to TRBD1. Trimming cost V 4 bases and J 7 bases; bases outside gene matches: 13. The CDR3 is 16 amino acids. CDR1 MNHNS and CDR2 SASEGT come from the germline V gene. CDR3 nucleotides: TGTGCCAGCAGTGTCCCGGGACAGGGGCTGGCCTGGGAGCAGTACTTC. It is translated as CASSVPGQGLAWEQYF.

V gene TRBV18 combines with J gene TRBJ1-2, with 7 bases aligning to TRBD1. Germline CDR1 and CDR2: KGHSH and LQKENI. This CDR3 contains 14 residues. The V and J ends lost 3 bases and 7 bases, in that order; junction bases with no gene match: 8. For the CDR3, the DNA is TGTGCCAGCTCACCTTCACAGGGGCAGAGTGGCTACACCTTC. Residues: CASSPSQGQSGYTF.

The chain couples TRBV11-2 to TRBJ2-5, with TRBD2 matching over 11 bases. J was trimmed by 5 bases and V by 6 bases; bases with no gene match: 17. The CDR3 length is 18 residues. Germline lookup yields CDR1 SGHAT and CDR2 FQNNGV. CDR3 in amino acids: CASSRRWGSGGEGETQYF. CDR3 DNA sequence: TGTGCCAGCAGTCGCCGGTGGGGTAGCGGGGGGGAGGGGGAGACCCAGTACTTC.

The V gene is TRBV18, the J gene TRBJ1-2; the D gene is possibly TRBD1 (6 bases). This CDR3 has 15 residues. With 3 bases removed from V and 0 bases from J, the gap between germline ends came to 11 bases. From germline, CDR1 is KGHSH and CDR2 LQKENI. CDR3 in amino acids: CASSPGQATNYGYTF. CDR3 DNA: TGTGCCAGCTCACCGGGACAAGCGACTAACTATGGCTACACCTTC. Full variable domain (remainder filled in from reference TRBV18 and TRBJ1-2): NAGVMQNPRHLVRRRGQEARLRCSPMKGHSHVYWYRQLPEEGLKFMVYLQKENIIDESGMPKERFSAEFPKEGPSILRIQQVVRGDSAAYFCASSPGQATNYGYTFGSGTRLTVV.

The genes are TRBV29-1 and TRBJ2-1; 12 bases match TRBD1. V shed 7 bases, J shed 9 bases, and the junction held 7 bases outside the gene matches. Germline V gene data show CDR1 as SQVTM and CDR2 as ANQGSEA. This CDR3 contains 13 residues. The CDR3 DNA reads TGCAGCGCGGCGGGACAGGGGGCGGGTGAGCAGTTCTTC. Translating it yields CSAAGQGAGEQFF.

This chain uses TRBV6-1 with TRBJ1-1; maybe TRBD1 (5 bases). Germline CDR1 reads MNHNS; CDR2 reads SASEGT. V was shortened by 5 bases and J by 11 bases, with 18 bases between the two germline ends. The CDR3 has 13 residues. The DNA for the CDR3 is TGTGCCAGCAGTTGGGCCGAAGAACAGGTGGCTTTCTTT. Its protein is CASSWAEEQVAFF.

The rearrangement joins TRBV28 to TRBJ1-5; 11 bases agree with TRBD1. Trimming cost V 10 bases and J 4 bases; bases outside gene matches: 6. The CDR3 is 14 amino acids. Per germline, CDR1 MDHEN and CDR2 SYDVKM. The CDR3 sequence: CAIRTGGLNQPQHF. DNA for the CDR3: TGTGCCATACGGACAGGGGGCTTGAATCAGCCCCAGCATTTT.

This clone was observed a handful of times. V usage is TRBV5-1 and J usage is TRBJ1-1; perhaps TRBD1 as D (5 bases). This CDR3 is 13 amino acids long. V shed 4 bases and J shed 1 base, with 8 bases lying between them. Looked up from germline, CDR1 is SGHRS and CDR2 is YFSETQ. CDR3 protein: CASSRGPNTEAFF. In nucleotides, the CDR3 is TGCGCCAGCAGCAGGGGTCCGAACACTGAAGCTTTCTTT.

This chain joins TRBV7-9 and TRBJ2-5; TRBD2 is a possible D gene (6 bases). The CDR3 is made up of 12 amino acids. The V gene lost 7 bases and the J gene lost 2 bases, with 8 bases spanning the gap. CDR1 and CDR2 from the germline V gene are SEHNR and FQNEAQ (reference sequence). CDR3 nucleotides: TGTGCCAGCAAGGGACTTCAAGAGACCCAGTACTTC. Protein sequence: CASKGLQETQYF.

The chain couples TRBV2 to TRBJ2-5; a possible D gene is TRBD1 (5 bases). The CDR3 sequence is 14 residues long. The V gene's germline CDR1 is SNHLY and CDR2 FYNNEI. V was clipped by 8 bases and J by 2 bases, with 15 bases between them. For the CDR3, the DNA is TGTGCCAGCGCCATATTACGGACACAAGAGACCCAGTACTTC. As protein: CASAILRTQETQYF. Full variable domain (remainder filled in from reference TRBV2 and TRBJ2-5): EPEVTQTPSHQVTQMGQEVILRCVPISNHLYFYWYRQILGQKVEFLVSFYNNEISEKSEIFDDQFSVERPDGSNFTLKIRSTKLEDSAMYFCASAILRTQETQYFGPGTRLLVL.

This chain links TRBV2 with TRBJ1-1; D is unresolved. The CDR3 extends over 16 amino acids. The V end lost 6 bases, the J end lost 1 base, and 18 bases lay between the germline ends. Germline V gene lookup returns CDR1 SNHLY and CDR2 FYNNEI. CDR3 DNA sequence: TGTGCCAGCAGCTTAGGAACACGGAGTAGGAACACTGAAGCTTTCTTT. Translation gives CASSLGTRSRNTEAFF.

The chain is built from TRBV5-1 and TRBJ2-7; TRBD1 is a possible D gene (6 bases). Germline assignment: CDR1 SGHRS and CDR2 YFSETQ. The CDR3 consists of 13 residues. Trimming shortened V by 0 bases and J by 2 bases, and 6 bases separated the two germline ends. The CDR3 region has the DNA TGCGCCAGCAGCTTGGAGGGGGCCTACGAGCAGTACTTC. Amino acid sequence: CASSLEGAYEQYF.

The V gene is TRBV25-1, the J gene TRBJ2-7; 9 bases are shared with TRBD1. Losses at the gene ends were 6 bases for V and 6 bases for J; bases not matched to a gene: 18. Germline CDR1 MGHDK, CDR2 SYGVNS. This CDR3 spans 17 amino acids. The CDR3 nucleotides read TGTGCCAGCAGGGATCCACACAGGGGGCCGGGGTATTGCGAGCAGTACGTC. Encoded protein: CASRDPHRGPGYCEQYV.

The chain uses TRBV19 and TRBJ1-2; TRBD1 aligns across 7 bases. Germline V gene data show CDR1 as LNHDA and CDR2 as SQIVND (reference sequence). This CDR3 has 12 amino acids. V shed 7 bases, J shed 12 bases, and the junction held 11 bases outside the gene matches. CDR3 residues: CASTEGARSHTF. For the CDR3, the DNA is TGTGCCAGTACGGAGGGGGCGCGATCCCACACCTTC.

The genes are TRBV7-9 and TRBJ2-5; a weak D match, TRBD1 (5 bases). Germline loops: CDR1 SEHNR, CDR2 FQNEAQ (reference sequence). The CDR3 has 15 amino acids. Trimming removed 6 bases from V and 0 bases from J, with 14 bases in between. CDR3 sequence: CASSNRTGYQETQYF. The CDR3 DNA follows: TGTGCCAGCAGTAACCGCACAGGATACCAAGAGACCCAGTACTTC.

The chain links TRBV5-4 to TRBJ1-3, with D perhaps matching TRBD1 (5 bases). The CDR3 spans 17 residues. Trimming took off 2 bases at V and 0 bases at J, with 15 bases between the two ends. Germline values: CDR1 SGHNT, CDR2 YYREEE (reference sequence). The CDR3 sequence: CASSFGGTAISGNTIYF. The CDR3 DNA is TGTGCCAGCAGCTTTGGGGGGACGGCGATCTCTGGAAACACCATATATTTT.